The 12 T cell receptor beta chains below were found in one sample sequenced in a study of cytomegalovirus exposure and HLA in healthy donors. The PCR used 60 Vbeta and 13 Jbeta primers. Libraries were prepared by immunoSEQ multiplex PCR; TCRdb keeps only in-frame clonotypes and omits some of them. The sample yields about 190,000 clones, approximately 79% seen once. Sample: PBMCs. The receptors derive from a woman aged 18-29 years in good health and CMV-seronegative.

The chain carries TRBV4-1 and TRBJ2-7, with 9 bases aligning to TRBD2. Losses at the gene ends were 0 bases for V and 4 bases for J; bases not matched to a gene: 13. From germline, CDR1 is MGHRA and CDR2 YSYEKL. CDR3 length: 18 amino acids. The DNA for the CDR3 is TGCGCCAGCAGCCAAGAGGCTAGTATTTTAGCGGGAGTGTACGAGCAGTACTTC. Its protein is CASSQEASILAGVYEQYF.

This chain joins TRBV28 and TRBJ2-1; D not certain. Trimming took off 3 bases at V and 3 bases at J, with 12 bases between the two ends. Germline assignment: CDR1 MDHEN and CDR2 SYDVKM. The CDR3 is made up of 15 amino acids. CDR3 sequence reads: CASSFRFDVYNEQFF. DNA for the CDR3: TGTGCCAGCAGTTTCAGGTTCGATGTCTACAATGAGCAGTTCTTC.

The chain uses TRBV5-8 and TRBJ2-1; the D gene is possibly TRBD1 (5 bases). The germline V gene has CDR1 SGHTS and CDR2 YDEGEE. The length of the CDR3 is 16 residues. With 3 bases removed from V and 8 bases from J, the gap between germline ends came to 21 bases. For the CDR3, the DNA is TGTGCCAGCAGCTCGGACCTGCAGAGGACATTTGATGAGCAGTTCTTC. This gives the protein CASSSDLQRTFDEQFF.

This clone was seen more than once but under ten times. The chain uses TRBV4-2 and TRBJ1-5, with a weak D call TRBD1 (5 bases). Deletions cut 3 bases from V and 1 base from J, with 16 bases between. The CDR3 spans 17 residues. Per the germline V gene, CDR1 is LGHNA and CDR2 is YNFKEQ. The CDR3 nucleotides read TGTGCCAGCAGCCACCAAGAAATAGCAGGGAGCAATCAGCCCCAGCATTTT. It translates to CASSHQEIAGSNQPQHF.

The chain carries TRBV4-1 and TRBJ2-5; D perhaps matches TRBD2 (7 bases). CDR1 and CDR2 from the germline V gene are MGHRA and YSYEKL. The CDR3 consists of 16 residues. V lost 3 bases, J lost 5 bases, and 19 bases lay in between. CDR3 in amino acids: CASSQGARGVGETQYF. CDR3 bases: TGCGCCAGCAGCCAGGGGGCCCGGGGGGTGGGGGAGACCCAGTACTTC.

The gene calls are TRBV19 and TRBJ1-2; D possibly corresponds to TRBD1 (6 bases). The germline V gene encodes CDR1 LNHDA and CDR2 SQIVND (reference sequence). V lost 3 bases and J 3 bases, leaving 8 bases between the germline ends. The CDR3 is 13 amino acids. CDR3 loop: CASSIGGDYGYTF. In nucleotides, the CDR3 is TGTGCCAGTAGTATTGGGGGCGACTATGGCTACACCTTC.

This clone was seen a single time. The CDR3 nucleotides read TGTGCCAGCAGACCACAGGTTGGAGATGAAAAACTGTTTTTT. Its protein product is CASRPQVGDEKLFF. The chain employs TRBV7-9 and TRBJ1-4; a weak D match, TRBD1 (5 bases). The CDR3 has 14 residues. The V gene's germline CDR1 is SEHNR and CDR2 FQNEAQ (reference sequence). The V end was cut by 6 bases, the J end by 6 bases, with 14 bases between.

The chain uses TRBV2 and TRBJ1-6, with 7 bases lining up with TRBD1. Germline lookup yields CDR1 SNHLY and CDR2 FYNNEI. The length of the CDR3 is 16 residues. V was clipped by 6 bases and J by 9 bases; unmatched bases: 14. The CDR3 reads CASRSESGGLFSPLHF. The CDR3 bases are TGTGCCAGCAGGAGTGAGTCAGGGGGTCTATTTTCACCCCTCCACTTT.

This clone was detected only a few times. The V and J genes are TRBV21-1 and TRBJ1-3. TRBV21-1 is termed a pseudogene. CDR3 length: 13 residues. The CDR3 region has the DNA TGTGCCAGCAGCAAAGGGTGCGTTTACACCATATATTTT. This translates into CASSKGCVYTIYF.

The chain recombines TRBV5-6 with TRBJ2-1; perhaps TRBD1 as D (6 bases). Germline lookup yields CDR1 SGHDT and CDR2 YYEEEE. The CDR3 is 16 amino acids. V was trimmed by 0 bases and J by 3 bases, leaving 13 bases between them. The DNA of the CDR3 is TGTGCCAGCAGCTTGGGTGGGGACAACGGCTACAATGAGCAGTTCTTC. Its translation is CASSLGGDNGYNEQFF.

This clone was seen a few times. The rearrangement joins TRBV7-9 to TRBJ1-3; no firm D call. Trimming removed 0 bases from V and 2 bases from J, with 11 bases in between. The CDR3 extends over 16 amino acids. Germline values: CDR1 SEHNR, CDR2 FQNEAQ (reference sequence). The CDR3 region has the DNA TGTGCCAGCAGCTTAGCCGGAGACCCTACTGGAAACACCATATATTTT. This sequence encodes CASSLAGDPTGNTIYF.

CDR3 bases: TGTGCCAGCAGACACAATCCGGGACAGGGAGCGGGAAATGAGCAGTTCTTC. It specifies CASRHNPGQGAGNEQFF. The chain carries TRBV2 and TRBJ2-1, with TRBD1 matching 9 bases. The germline V gene has CDR1 SNHLY and CDR2 FYNNEI. The CDR3 is 17 amino acids. V was clipped by 6 bases and J by 7 bases; unmatched bases: 16.